The rows below give T cell receptor beta chains drawn from one sample of a study of T cells in Graves' hyperthyroidism and ophthalmopathy. TCRdb processed the multiplex PCR reads anew with MiXCR; each CDR3 protein has one entry. In the table there are 360,000 or so distinct CDR3 sequences, less than 20% of which are singletons. The material sequenced was blood. These receptors all come from a middle-aged woman with Graves' ophthalmopathy. Each CDR3 is given with its conserved first and last residue. A D gene is named only where the DNA matches it firmly. Clone size is stated in some rows and not others, as once, few, many or a class when expanded.

size: many
V: TRBV12-3/TRBV12-4
J: TRBJ1-3
D: -
CDR3: CASSGKKGHTIYF
DNA: TGTGCCAGCTCCGGGAAAAAAGGCCACACCATATATTTT

size: many
V: TRBV11-2
J: TRBJ1-5
D: -
CDR3: CASSLERNQPQHF
DNA: TGTGCCAGCAGCTTAGAGCGGAATCAGCCCCAGCATTTT

size: many
V: TRBV4-3
J: TRBJ2-7
D: TRBD2
CDR3: CASSQERLASLYEQYF
DNA: TGCGCCAGCAGCCAGGAAAGACTAGCGAGCCTCTACGAGCAGTACTTC

size: -
V: TRBV12-3/TRBV12-4
J: TRBJ2-5
D: -
CDR3: CASSGWGDLAETQYF
DNA: TGTGCCAGCAGCGGATGGGGCGACCTGGCGGAGACCCAGTACTTC

size: many
V: TRBV15
J: TRBJ2-7
D: TRBD2
CDR3: CATSRLAGEQYF
DNA: TGTGCCACCAGCAGACTAGCGGGCGAGCAGTACTTC

size: many
V: TRBV5-1
J: TRBJ2-7
D: TRBD1
CDR3: CASSFTGGKNEQYF
DNA: TGCGCCAGCAGCTTTACAGGGGGCAAAAACGAGCAGTACTTC

size: many
V: TRBV20-1
J: TRBJ2-7
D: -
CDR3: CSARPGGVSEQYF
DNA: TGCAGTGCTAGACCGGGCGGGGTGAGCGAGCAGTACTTC

size: many
V: TRBV7-3
J: TRBJ2-2
D: -
CDR3: CASSKSGIGELFF
DNA: TGTGCCAGCAGCAAGTCAGGGATCGGGGAGCTGTTTTTT

size: -
V: TRBV28
J: TRBJ2-7
D: TRBD1
CDR3: CASSSLTGGQRIEQYF
DNA: TGTGCCAGCAGTTCTCTGACAGGGGGCCAGCGGATCGAGCAGTACTTC

size: many
V: TRBV6-1
J: TRBJ2-7
D: -
CDR3: CASSGDKPYEQYF
DNA: TGTGCCAGCAGTGGGGACAAGCCCTACGAGCAGTACTTC

size: many
V: TRBV7-9
J: TRBJ2-7
D: -
CDR3: CASSLGRNEQYF
DNA: TGTGCCAGCAGCTTGGGCAGGAACGAGCAGTACTTC

size: many
V: TRBV7-2
J: TRBJ2-7
D: TRBD2
CDR3: CASSFRLAGGYEQYF
DNA: TGTGCCAGCAGCTTCCGACTAGCGGGAGGCTACGAGCAGTACTTC

size: many
V: TRBV5-1
J: TRBJ1-1
D: -
CDR3: CASSGMGHPNTEAFF
DNA: TGCGCCAGCAGCGGGATGGGACACCCGAACACTGAAGCTTTCTTT

size: many
V: TRBV20-1
J: TRBJ1-1
D: TRBD1
CDR3: CSALGGQLNTEAFF
DNA: TGCAGTGCTTTGGGGGGACAGCTGAACACTGAAGCTTTCTTT

size: many
V: TRBV6-5
J: TRBJ2-7
D: TRBD2
CDR3: CASSSLAGLTYEQYF
DNA: TGTGCCAGCAGTTCCTTAGCGGGGTTAACCTACGAGCAGTACTTC

size: many
V: TRBV6-2/TRBV6-3
J: TRBJ2-7
D: TRBD2
CDR3: CASRAPSGRAFF
DNA: TGTGCCAGCAGGGCTCCTAGCGGGAGGGCCTTTTTC

size: many
V: TRBV28
J: TRBJ2-7
D: -
CDR3: CASSLDSPYEKEQYF
DNA: TGTGCCAGCAGTTTAGATTCCCCGTACGAAAAGGAGCAGTACTTC

size: -
V: TRBV12-3/TRBV12-4
J: TRBJ1-1
D: -
CDR3: CASTPGHHTEAFF
DNA: TGTGCCAGCACCCCCGGACATCACACTGAAGCTTTCTTT

size: many
V: TRBV20-1
J: TRBJ1-5
D: -
CDR3: CSAKVLMTPNQPQHF
DNA: TGCAGTGCTAAAGTCCTAATGACACCGAATCAGCCCCAGCATTTT

size: many
V: TRBV7-9
J: TRBJ1-3
D: TRBD1
CDR3: CASSLGTGDTIYF
DNA: TGTGCCAGCAGCTTAGGGACAGGAGACACCATATATTTT

size: many
V: TRBV19
J: TRBJ1-1
D: -
CDR3: CASTTGGVGRTEAFF
DNA: TGTGCCAGTACCACGGGGGGAGTCGGGCGTACTGAAGCTTTCTTT

size: many
V: TRBV10-3
J: TRBJ2-3
D: TRBD2
CDR3: CAITPASGRKDTQYF
DNA: TGTGCCATCACTCCAGCTAGCGGGAGGAAGGATACGCAGTATTTT

size: many
V: TRBV7-8
J: TRBJ2-5
D: -
CDR3: CASSSFPGVIQETQYF
DNA: TGTGCCAGCAGCTCCTTTCCGGGAGTGATCCAAGAGACCCAGTACTTC

size: -
V: TRBV29-1
J: TRBJ2-7
D: TRBD1
CDR3: CSVPGQGPYEQYF
DNA: TGCAGCGTCCCTGGACAGGGTCCCTACGAGCAGTACTTC

size: many
V: TRBV28
J: TRBJ2-5
D: TRBD2
CDR3: CASSPGTSARGTQYF
DNA: TGTGCCAGCAGCCCCGGGACTAGCGCCCGGGGGACCCAGTACTTC

size: -
V: TRBV9
J: TRBJ1-1
D: -
CDR3: CASSVSGVSGTEAFF
DNA: TGTGCCAGCAGCGTATCAGGAGTTTCTGGGACTGAAGCTTTCTTT

size: many
V: TRBV2
J: TRBJ1-1
D: TRBD1
CDR3: CASSERQGGLGTEAFF
DNA: TGTGCCAGCAGTGAGAGACAGGGGGGGTTAGGCACTGAAGCTTTCTTT

size: many
V: TRBV4-2
J: TRBJ2-2
D: -
CDR3: CASSQDPYTGELFF
DNA: TGTGCCAGCAGCCAAGATCCCTACACCGGGGAGCTGTTTTTT

size: -
V: TRBV27
J: TRBJ2-7
D: -
CDR3: CASSLLGSPYEQYF
DNA: TGTGCCAGCAGTTTATTAGGGAGTCCCTACGAGCAGTACTTC

size: many
V: TRBV19
J: TRBJ1-5
D: -
CDR3: CASSFNGQLSNQPQHF
DNA: TGTGCCAGTAGTTTCAACGGACAGCTTAGCAATCAGCCCCAGCATTTT

size: many
V: TRBV10-3
J: TRBJ2-7
D: -
CDR3: CAVGQDYEQYF
DNA: TGTGCCGTTGGGCAGGACTACGAGCAGTACTTC